This T cell receptor beta chain was captured in a study of graft-versus-host responses after intestinal transplantation. Study as a whole: Anti-thymocyte globulin induction was given to all recipients, followed by tacrolimus and steroids for about 3 years.

Overall study findings and caveats: GvH clones occurred in recipient marrow; some first appeared in ileum or blood.

Repertoires were generated with immunoSEQ multiplex PCR, while TCRdb's copy carries only in-frame clones and drops some. The table shows 84,000 or so clones, with about 93% occurring only once. The CDR3 spans 15 residues. CDR1 and CDR2 from the germline V gene are LNHDA and SQIVND (reference sequence). The germline V and J ends were trimmed by 3 bases and 7 bases, with 16 bases remaining between them. As to this clone: Its antigen remains unidentified.

This TCR derives from a human donor who was the organ donor for an intestinal transplant. The sequences come from unstimulated CD8+ T cells sorted from spleen or lymph node cells, collected before transplant. V is TRBV19 and J is TRBJ2-1, with TRBD1 as a possible D gene (6 bases). This CDR3 is CASSIRLGQGNEQFF. The DNA of the CDR3 is TGTGCCAGTAGTATTAGACTGGGGCAGGGGAATGAGCAGTTCTTC.